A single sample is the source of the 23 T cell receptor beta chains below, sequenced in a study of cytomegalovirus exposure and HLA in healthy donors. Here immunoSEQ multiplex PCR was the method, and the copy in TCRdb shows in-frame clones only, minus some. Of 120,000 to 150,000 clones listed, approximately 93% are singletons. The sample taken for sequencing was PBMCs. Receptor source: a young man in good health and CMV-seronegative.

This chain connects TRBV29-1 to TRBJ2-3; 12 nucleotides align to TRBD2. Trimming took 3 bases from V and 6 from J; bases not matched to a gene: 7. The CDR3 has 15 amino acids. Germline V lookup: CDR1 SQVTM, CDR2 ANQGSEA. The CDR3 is CSVDTSGGSWDTQYF. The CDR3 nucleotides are TGCAGCGTTGACACTAGCGGGGGGTCGTGGGATACGCAGTATTTT.

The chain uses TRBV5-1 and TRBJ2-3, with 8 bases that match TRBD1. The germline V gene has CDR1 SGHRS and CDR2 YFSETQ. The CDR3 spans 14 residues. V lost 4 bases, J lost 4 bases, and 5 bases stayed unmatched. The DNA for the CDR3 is TGCGCCAGCAGCCTGGGACAGGAGGCAGATACGCAGTATTTT. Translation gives CASSLGQEADTQYF.

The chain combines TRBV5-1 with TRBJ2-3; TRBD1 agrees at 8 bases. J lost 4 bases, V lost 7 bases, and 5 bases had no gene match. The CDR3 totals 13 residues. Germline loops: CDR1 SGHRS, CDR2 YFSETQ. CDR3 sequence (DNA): TGCGCCAGCGGGCAGGGGGCAGCAGATACGCAGTATTTT. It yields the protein CASGQGAADTQYF.

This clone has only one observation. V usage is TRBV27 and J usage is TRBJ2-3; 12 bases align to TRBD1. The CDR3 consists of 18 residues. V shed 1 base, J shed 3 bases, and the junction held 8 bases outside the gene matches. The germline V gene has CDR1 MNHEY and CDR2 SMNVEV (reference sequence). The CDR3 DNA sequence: TGTGCCAGCAGTTTATTCATCCGGGACAGGGGGCGAACAGATACGCAGTATTTT. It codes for CASSLFIRDRGRTDTQYF.

In DNA form, the CDR3 reads TGTGCCAGCAGCACACTTGGACGTAACAGGGGGGATACAGATACGCAGTATTTT. Protein: CASSTLGRNRGDTDTQYF. The chain has TRBV9 and TRBJ2-3; 8 nucleotides align to TRBD1. The germline CDR1 and CDR2 sequences are SGDLS and YYNGEE. V was pared by 4 bases and J by 3 bases, with 16 bases of the junction left unmatched. CDR3 length equals 18 residues.

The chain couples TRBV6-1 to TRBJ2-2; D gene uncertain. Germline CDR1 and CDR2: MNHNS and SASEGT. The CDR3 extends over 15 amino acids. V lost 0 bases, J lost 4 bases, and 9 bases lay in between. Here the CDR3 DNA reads TGTGCCAGCAGTGAAGCCCCTAGTGGCACCGGGGAGCTGTTTTTT. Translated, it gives CASSEAPSGTGELFF.

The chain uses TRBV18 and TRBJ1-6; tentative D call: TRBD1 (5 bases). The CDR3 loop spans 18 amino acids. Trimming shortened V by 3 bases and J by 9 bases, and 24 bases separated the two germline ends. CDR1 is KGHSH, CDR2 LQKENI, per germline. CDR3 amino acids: CASSPEKPQAYNISPLHF. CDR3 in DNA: TGTGCCAGCTCACCCGAAAAACCACAGGCGTATAATATTTCACCCCTCCACTTT.

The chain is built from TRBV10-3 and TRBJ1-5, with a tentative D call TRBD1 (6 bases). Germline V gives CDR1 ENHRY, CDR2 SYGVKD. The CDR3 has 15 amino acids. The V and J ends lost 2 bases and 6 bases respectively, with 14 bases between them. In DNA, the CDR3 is TGTGCCATCAGTGAGATCTCAGGGGACGGTCAGCCCCAGCATTTT. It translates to CAISEISGDGQPQHF.

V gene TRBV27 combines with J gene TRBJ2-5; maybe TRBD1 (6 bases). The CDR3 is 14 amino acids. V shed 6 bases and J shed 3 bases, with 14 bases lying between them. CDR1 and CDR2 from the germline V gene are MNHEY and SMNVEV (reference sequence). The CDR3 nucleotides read TGTGCCAGCAGGTTGCACAGGGCAGAAGAGACCCAGTACTTC. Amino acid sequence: CASRLHRAEETQYF.

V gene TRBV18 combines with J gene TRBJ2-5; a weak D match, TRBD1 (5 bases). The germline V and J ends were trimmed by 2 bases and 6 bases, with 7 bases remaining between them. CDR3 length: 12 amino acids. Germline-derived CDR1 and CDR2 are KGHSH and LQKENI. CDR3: CASSPAGKTQYF. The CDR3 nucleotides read TGTGCCAGCTCACCAGCAGGGAAGACCCAGTACTTC.

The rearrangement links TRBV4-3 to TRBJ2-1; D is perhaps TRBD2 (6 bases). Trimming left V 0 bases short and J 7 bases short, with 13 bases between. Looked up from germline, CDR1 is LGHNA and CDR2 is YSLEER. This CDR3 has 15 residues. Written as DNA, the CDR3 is TGCGCCAGCAGCCAAGAGGGAGGCGGACGAAATGAGCAGTTCTTC. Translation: CASSQEGGGRNEQFF.

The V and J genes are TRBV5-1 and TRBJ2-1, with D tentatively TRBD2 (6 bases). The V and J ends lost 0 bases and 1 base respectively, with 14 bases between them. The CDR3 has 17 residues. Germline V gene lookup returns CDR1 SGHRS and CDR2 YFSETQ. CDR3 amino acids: CASSLGWLARSYNEQFF. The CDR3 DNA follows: TGCGCCAGCAGCTTGGGTTGGCTAGCGAGGTCCTACAATGAGCAGTTCTTC.

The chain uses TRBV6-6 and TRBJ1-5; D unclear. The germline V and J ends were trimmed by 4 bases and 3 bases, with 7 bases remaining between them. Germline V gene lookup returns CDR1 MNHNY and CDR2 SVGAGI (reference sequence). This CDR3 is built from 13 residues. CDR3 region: CASSFRSNQPQHF. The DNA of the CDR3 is TGTGCCAGCAGTTTCAGGTCCAATCAGCCCCAGCATTTT.

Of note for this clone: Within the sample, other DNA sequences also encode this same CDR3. The CDR3 loop is CASSSGLAGGNEQFF. CDR3 bases: TGCGCCAGCAGCTCGGGACTAGCGGGGGGGAATGAGCAGTTCTTC. This chain uses TRBV5-1 with TRBJ2-1; the match to TRBD2 covers 16 bases. This CDR3 comprises 15 residues. The V segment lost 3 bases and the J segment 7 bases; nucleotides outside the gene matches: 1. Germline V CDR1 and CDR2: SGHRS, YFSETQ.

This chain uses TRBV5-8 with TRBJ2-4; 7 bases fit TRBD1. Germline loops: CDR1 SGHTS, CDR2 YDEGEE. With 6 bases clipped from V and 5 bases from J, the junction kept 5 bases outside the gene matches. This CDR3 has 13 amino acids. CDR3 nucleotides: TGTGCCAGCAATCGGGACAGCCAAAACATTCAGTACTTC. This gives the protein CASNRDSQNIQYF.

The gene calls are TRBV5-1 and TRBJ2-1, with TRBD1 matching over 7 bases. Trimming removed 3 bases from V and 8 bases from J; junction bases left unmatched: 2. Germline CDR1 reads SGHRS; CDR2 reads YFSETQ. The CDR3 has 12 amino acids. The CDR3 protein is CASSSTGDEQFF. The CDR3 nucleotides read TGCGCCAGCAGCTCCACAGGGGATGAGCAGTTCTTC. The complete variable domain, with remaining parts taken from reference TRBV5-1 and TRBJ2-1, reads KAGVTQTPRYLIKTRGQQVTLSCSPISGHRSVSWYQQTPGQGLQFLFEYFSETQRNKGNFPGRFSGRQFSNSRSEMNVSTLELGDSALYLCASSSTGDEQFFGPGTRLTVL.

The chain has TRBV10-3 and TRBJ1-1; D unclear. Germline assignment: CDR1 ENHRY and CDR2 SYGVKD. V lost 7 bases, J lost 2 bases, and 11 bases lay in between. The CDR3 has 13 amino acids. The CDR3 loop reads CAITKAKNTEAFF. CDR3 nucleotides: TGTGCCATCACGAAAGCTAAAAACACTGAAGCTTTCTTT.

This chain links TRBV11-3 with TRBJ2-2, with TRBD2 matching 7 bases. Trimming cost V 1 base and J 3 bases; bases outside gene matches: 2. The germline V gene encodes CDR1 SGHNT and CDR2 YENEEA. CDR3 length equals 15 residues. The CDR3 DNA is TGTGCCAGCAGCTTAGCGGGGGGTCACACCGGGGAGCTGTTTTTT. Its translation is CASSLAGGHTGELFF.

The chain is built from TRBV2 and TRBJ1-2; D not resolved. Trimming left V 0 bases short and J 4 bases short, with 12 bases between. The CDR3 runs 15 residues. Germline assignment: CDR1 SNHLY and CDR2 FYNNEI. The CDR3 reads CASSEALSGIYGYTF. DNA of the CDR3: TGTGCCAGCAGTGAAGCGCTTTCGGGGATCTATGGCTACACCTTC.

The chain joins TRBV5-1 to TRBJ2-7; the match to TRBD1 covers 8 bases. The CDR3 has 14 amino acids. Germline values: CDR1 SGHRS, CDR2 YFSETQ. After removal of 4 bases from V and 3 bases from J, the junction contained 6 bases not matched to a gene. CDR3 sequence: CASSTGTGDYEQYF. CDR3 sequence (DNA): TGCGCCAGCAGCACTGGGACAGGCGACTACGAGCAGTACTTC.

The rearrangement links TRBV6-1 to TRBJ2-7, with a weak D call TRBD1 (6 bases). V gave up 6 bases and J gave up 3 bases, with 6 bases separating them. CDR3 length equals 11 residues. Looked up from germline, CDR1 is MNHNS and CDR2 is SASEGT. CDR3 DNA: TGTGCCAGCAGGGACAGCTACGAGCAGTACGTC. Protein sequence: CASRDSYEQYV.

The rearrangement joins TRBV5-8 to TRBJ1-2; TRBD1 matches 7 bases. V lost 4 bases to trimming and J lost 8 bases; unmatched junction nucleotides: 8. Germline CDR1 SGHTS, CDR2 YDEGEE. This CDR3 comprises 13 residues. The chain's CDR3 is CASSPTGLGGYTF. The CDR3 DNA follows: TGTGCCAGCAGCCCGACAGGGCTAGGCGGCTACACCTTC.

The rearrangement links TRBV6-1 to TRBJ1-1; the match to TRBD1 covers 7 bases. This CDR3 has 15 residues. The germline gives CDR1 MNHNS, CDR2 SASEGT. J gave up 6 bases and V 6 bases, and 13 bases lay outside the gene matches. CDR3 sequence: CASRASQGPVSEAFF. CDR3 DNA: TGTGCCAGCAGGGCCTCACAGGGGCCGGTATCTGAAGCTTTCTTT.